This T cell receptor (beta chain) emerged from a study of OX40 agonist ivuxolimab in advanced cancers. Overall study context: Recorded diagnoses for dose-escalation patients were hepatocellular carcinoma, melanoma, renal cell or head and neck cancer. One hepatocellular carcinoma and a couple of cutaneous melanoma patients partially responded.

This clone was detected once. Repertoires were generated with immunoSEQ multiplex PCR, while TCRdb's copy carries only in-frame clones and drops some. The sample shows tens of thousands of clones, more than 85% of them seen only once. The source was CD4+ or CD8+ T cells sorted from blood, collected in a trial of the OX40 agonist ivuxolimab. The TCR originated in an adult with an advanced solid tumor such as melanoma, head and neck, liver or kidney cancer.

For the CDR3, the DNA is TGTGCCTCAGGATCGGACGGCTTTGGTCGAAACACCATATATTTT. Translating it yields CASGSDGFGRNTIYF. The J gene is TRBJ1-3, the V gene TRBV19; D call uncertain. Deletions cut 11 bases from V and 5 bases from J, with 22 bases between. This CDR3 contains 15 residues. Germline V gene sequence: CDR1 LNHDA, CDR2 SQIVND (reference sequence). Combining the CDR3 with reference TRBV19 and TRBJ1-3 gives the whole variable domain DGGITQSPKYLFRKEGQNVTLSCEQNLNHDAMYWYRQDPGQGLRLIYYSQIVNDFQKGDIAEGYSVSREKKESFPLTVTSAQKNPTAFYLCASGSDGFGRNTIYFGEGSWLTVV.